The rows below give T cell receptor beta chains drawn from one sample of a study of T-cell reconstitution after alpha-beta-depleted transplantation in children. TCRdb reprocessed the PCR reads via MiXCR and lists one record per CDR3 protein. The sample holds about 600,000 distinct CDR3 sequences; roughly 10% are singletons and the top ten take about 4.3%. The sample here was PBMCs from the stem cell graft donor, taken from the stem cell graft. These receptors originate from a human donor who donated a stem cell graft to a child with acute myeloid leukemia. Both conserved end residues are part of each CDR3. The D gene is left open where the match is weak. Not all rows give a size; the values are once, few, many and, for expanded clones, a class.

>TRBV7-2|NA|few|TRBJ1-4
CASSLGQGDGEKLFF
TGTGCCAGCAGCTTAGGGCAGGGAGACGGTGAAAAACTGTTTTTT
>TRBV29-1|TRBD1|many|TRBJ2-3
CSASRQGGTDTQYF
TGCAGCGCTTCCCGACAGGGGGGCACAGATACGCAGTATTTT
>TRBV20-1|TRBD2|NA|TRBJ2-1
CSASGISGSRSEQFF
TGCAGTGCTAGTGGTATCAGCGGGAGCAGGAGTGAGCAGTTCTTC
>TRBV4-2|NA|many|TRBJ2-2
CASSQEANTGELFF
TGTGCCAGCAGCCAAGAGGCGAACACCGGGGAGCTGTTTTTT
>TRBV14|TRBD2|NA|TRBJ2-1
CASSQNAAGKSNEQFF
TGTGCCAGCAGCCAAAATGCAGCGGGAAAATCCAATGAGCAGTTCTTC
>TRBV7-9|NA|NA|TRBJ1-1
CASSAQGVGTEAFF
TGTGCCAGCAGCGCCCAGGGAGTGGGCACTGAAGCTTTCTTT
>TRBV12-3/TRBV12-4|TRBD2|few|TRBJ2-5
CASSSGTSGRSETQYF
TGTGCCAGCAGTTCCGGGACTAGCGGGAGATCAGAGACCCAGTACTTC
>TRBV28|NA|many|TRBJ1-2
CASRRGSYNYGYTF
TGTGCCAGCAGGCGGGGCTCCTATAACTATGGCTACACCTTC
>TRBV5-1|NA|few|TRBJ1-5
CASSLGTNGAAGNQPQHF
TGCGCCAGCAGCTTGGGGACAAACGGCGCTGCGGGCAATCAGCCCCAGCATTTT
>TRBV4-2|TRBD2|few|TRBJ2-1
CASKEREGQYNEQFF
TGTGCCAGCAAAGAGCGGGAGGGCCAGTACAATGAGCAGTTCTTC
>TRBV7-2|TRBD2|NA|TRBJ2-3
CASSLVSGRGRSDTQYF
TGTGCCAGCAGCTTAGTAAGCGGGAGGGGGAGGTCAGATACGCAGTATTTT
>TRBV6-2/TRBV6-3|NA|NA|TRBJ1-5
CASSYVGVNQPQHF
TGTGCCAGCAGTTACGTTGGGGTCAATCAGCCCCAGCATTTT
>TRBV5-1|TRBD1|few|TRBJ2-7
CASSSGQAKNEQYF
TGCGCCAGCAGCTCGGGACAGGCTAAGAACGAGCAGTACTTC
>TRBV20-1|NA|many|TRBJ2-3
CSAENRITDTQYF
TGCAGTGCTGAAAACCGGATCACAGATACGCAGTATTTT
>TRBV7-2|NA|NA|TRBJ2-7
CCDRMDEQYF
TGTTGCGACAGAATGGACGAGCAGTACTTC
>TRBV14|NA|few|TRBJ1-1
CASSPLEGRNTEAFF
TGTGCCAGCAGCCCCCTGGAAGGGCGGAACACTGAAGCTTTCTTT
>TRBV7-7|NA|NA|TRBJ2-2
CASSSTTENTGELFF
TGTGCTAGCAGCTCGACGACGGAGAACACCGGGGAGCTGTTTTTT
>TRBV27|TRBD1|many|TRBJ2-1
CASSLLGTGLNEQFF
TGTGCCAGCAGTTTACTGGGGACAGGGTTGAATGAGCAGTTCTTC